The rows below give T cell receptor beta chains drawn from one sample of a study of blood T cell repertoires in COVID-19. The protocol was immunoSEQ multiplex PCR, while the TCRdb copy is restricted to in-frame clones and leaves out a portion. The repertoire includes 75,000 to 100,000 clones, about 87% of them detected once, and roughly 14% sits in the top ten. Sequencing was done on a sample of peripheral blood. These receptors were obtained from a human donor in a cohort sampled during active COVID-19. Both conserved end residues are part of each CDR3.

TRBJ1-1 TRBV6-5 CASRSTVNTEAFF
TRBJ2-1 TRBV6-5 CASSYLAGGGSEQFF
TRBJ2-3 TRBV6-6 CASSYLSDTQYF
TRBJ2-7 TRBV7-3 CASSSQGKGSYEQYF
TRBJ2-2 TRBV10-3 CAISGTGAGTGELFF
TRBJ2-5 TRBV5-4 CASSPRDRTETQYF
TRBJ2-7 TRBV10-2 CASSERLAGTYEQYF
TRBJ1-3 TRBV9 CASSGAGTNSGNTIYF
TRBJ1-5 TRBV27 CASSLSGGPNQPQHF
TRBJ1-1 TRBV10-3 CAISPGSRGSNTEAFF
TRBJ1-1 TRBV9 CASSGQGNGEAFF
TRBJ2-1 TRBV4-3 CASSQAGPGDLRNEQFF
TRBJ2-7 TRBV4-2 CASSQDRSYEQYF
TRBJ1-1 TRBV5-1 CASSLDQGNRNTEAFF
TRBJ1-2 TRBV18 CASSEKADRPHWIRYRHGYTF